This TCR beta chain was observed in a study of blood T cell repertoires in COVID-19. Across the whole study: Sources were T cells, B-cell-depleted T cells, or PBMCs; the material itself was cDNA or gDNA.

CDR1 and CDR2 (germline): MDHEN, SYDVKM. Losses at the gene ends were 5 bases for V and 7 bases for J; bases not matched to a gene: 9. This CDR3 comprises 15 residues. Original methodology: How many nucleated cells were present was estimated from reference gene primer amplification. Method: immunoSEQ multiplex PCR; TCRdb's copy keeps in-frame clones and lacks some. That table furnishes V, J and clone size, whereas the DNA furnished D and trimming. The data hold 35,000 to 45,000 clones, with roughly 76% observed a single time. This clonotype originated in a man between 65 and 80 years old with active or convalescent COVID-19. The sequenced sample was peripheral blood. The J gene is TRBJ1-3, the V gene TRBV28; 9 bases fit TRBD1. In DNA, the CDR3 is TGTGCCAGCAGTCCCCCGACAGGGGGGGGGAACACCATATATTTT. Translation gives CASSPPTGGGNTIYF.